This T cell receptor beta chain stems from a study of cytomegalovirus exposure and HLA in healthy donors. Broader study findings: Later findings reportedly placed an Asian-associated ancestry cluster below the approximately 700-donor mean for N-insertions.

A multiplex PCR was run with 60 Vbeta primers and 13 Jbeta primers. Method: immunoSEQ multiplex PCR; TCRdb's copy keeps in-frame clones and lacks some. The sample contains around 180,000 clones, 70% to 80% of which appear only once. Germline assignment: CDR1 GTSNPN and CDR2 SVGIG (reference sequence). Trimming removed 3 bases at V and 3 bases at J, with 8 bases between. The CDR3 runs to 12 residues. Comments on this clone: Its antigen is undetermined.

Input material: PBMCs. This receptor was identified in a woman under 40 in good health and CMV-seropositive. The V gene is TRBV30, the J gene TRBJ1-1; D gene ambiguous. CDR3 sequence reads: CAWRITYTEAFF. The CDR3 DNA reads as TGTGCCTGGAGAATTACTTACACTGAAGCTTTCTTT. The variable domain in full, with the rest retrieved from reference TRBV30 and TRBJ1-1, is SQTIHQWPATLVQPVGSPLSLECTVEGTSNPNLYWYRQAAGRGLQLLFYSVGIGQISSEVPQNLSASRPQDRQFILSSKKLLLSDSGFYLCAWRITYTEAFFGQGTRLTVV.